A single sample is the source of the 19 T cell receptor beta chains below, sequenced in a study of cytomegalovirus exposure and HLA in healthy donors. The PCR used 60 Vbeta and 13 Jbeta primers. Data came from immunoSEQ multiplex PCR; TCRdb stores just in-frame clones and leaves some out. The table has around 98,000 clones, around 80% seen once. Sequenced input: PBMCs. The receptors were sampled from a human donor in good health.

The chain is built from TRBV5-1 and TRBJ2-3; 16 bases agree with TRBD2. Germline V lookup: CDR1 SGHRS, CDR2 YFSETQ. The CDR3 runs 16 residues. Losses at the gene ends were 4 bases for V and 8 bases for J; bases not matched to a gene: 7. This CDR3 is CASSPGLAGGPITQYF. CDR3 DNA: TGCGCCAGCAGCCCGGGACTAGCGGGGGGGCCTATTACGCAGTATTTT. Complete variable domain (other parts from reference TRBV5-1 and TRBJ2-3): KAGVTQTPRYLIKTRGQQVTLSCSPISGHRSVSWYQQTPGQGLQFLFEYFSETQRNKGNFPGRFSGRQFSNSRSEMNVSTLELGDSALYLCASSPGLAGGPITQYFGPGTRLTVL.

The chain carries TRBV2 and TRBJ1-2; TRBD1 agrees at 9 bases. Germline V gene lookup returns CDR1 SNHLY and CDR2 FYNNEI. J gave up 6 bases and V 6 bases, and 8 bases lay outside the gene matches. The length of the CDR3 is 14 residues. The CDR3 spells CASRTGGALDGYTF. As DNA, the CDR3 is TGTGCCAGCAGAACAGGGGGCGCGCTGGATGGCTACACCTTC.

This chain links TRBV19 with TRBJ1-5; D perhaps matches TRBD1 (5 bases). With 2 bases removed from V and 7 bases from J, the gap between germline ends came to 9 bases. The CDR3 spans 13 residues. The germline gives CDR1 LNHDA, CDR2 SQIVND (reference sequence). CDR3 DNA: TGTGCCAGTAGTATACAAAAGGGGCAGCCCCAGCATTTT. As protein: CASSIQKGQPQHF.

In the case of this clone: The same CDR3 is also encoded by other DNA sequences in this sample. This chain links TRBV6-1 with TRBJ1-1; D ambiguous. CDR1 is MNHNS and CDR2 is SASEGT in the germline V gene. The V end lost 6 bases, the J end lost 2 bases, and 10 bases lay between the germline ends. The CDR3 totals 13 residues. The CDR3 here is CASRTTGNTEAFF. CDR3 bases: TGTGCCAGCAGGACGACTGGTAACACTGAAGCTTTCTTT.

The chain has TRBV18 and TRBJ1-1, with 7 nucleotides matching TRBD1. In germline, CDR1 is KGHSH, CDR2 LQKENI. This CDR3 is 17 amino acids long. V dropped 0 bases and J dropped 1; count of bases not matched to a gene: 8. The CDR3 is CASSPPAQGIGNTEAFF. As DNA, the CDR3 is TGTGCCAGCTCACCACCGGCACAGGGGATAGGGAACACTGAAGCTTTCTTT. The variable domain in full, completed from reference TRBV18 and TRBJ1-1, reads NAGVMQNPRHLVRRRGQEARLRCSPMKGHSHVYWYRQLPEEGLKFMVYLQKENIIDESGMPKERFSAEFPKEGPSILRIQQVVRGDSAAYFCASSPPAQGIGNTEAFFGQGTRLTVV.

This clone has a handful of counts. The CDR3 spells CASSLEGASTDTQYF. In DNA form, the CDR3 reads TGTGCCAGCAGCTTGGAGGGGGCGAGCACAGATACGCAGTATTTT. The chain carries TRBV5-8 and TRBJ2-3, with 7 positions matching TRBD1. From germline, CDR1 is SGHTS and CDR2 YDEGEE. The CDR3 has 15 residues. The V gene end was trimmed by 0 bases and the J gene end by 0 bases; junction bases not matched to a gene: 1.

This clone occurred a few times. The rearrangement links TRBV6-5 to TRBJ1-4; TRBD1 agrees at 8 bases. Germline trimming cut 6 bases from V and 3 bases from J; bases unmatched to any gene: 0. The CDR3 totals 13 residues. Germline V gene sequence: CDR1 MNHEY, CDR2 SVGAGI. CDR3 in DNA: TGTGCCAGCAGCAGGGGGCCTAATGAAAAACTGTTTTTT. Translation: CASSRGPNEKLFF.

The chain employs TRBV7-2 and TRBJ2-4; 7 bases map to TRBD2. The CDR3 consists of 14 residues. The trim removed 3 bases at V and 6 bases at J, leaving 5 bases unmatched. Per germline, CDR1 SGHTA and CDR2 FQGNSA. The CDR3 spells CASSLGLLGNIQYF. CDR3 nucleotide sequence: TGTGCCAGCAGCTTGGGACTATTGGGAAACATTCAGTACTTC.

This rearrangement joins TRBV2 to TRBJ1-5, with D unresolved. The CDR3 spans 14 residues. V was pared by 5 bases and J by 3 bases, with 11 bases between. Germline assignment: CDR1 SNHLY and CDR2 FYNNEI. The CDR3 reads CASSNASPNQPQHF. For the CDR3, the DNA is TGTGCCAGCAGTAATGCAAGCCCCAATCAGCCCCAGCATTTT.

The chain is built from TRBV2 and TRBJ1-6; TRBD1 aligns across 7 bases. The CDR3 consists of 15 residues. Looked up from germline, CDR1 is SNHLY and CDR2 is FYNNEI. Losses at the gene ends were 4 bases for V and 3 bases for J; bases not matched to a gene: 3. The CDR3 reads CASSGDSFYNSPLHF. In DNA, the CDR3 is TGTGCCAGCAGTGGGGACAGTTTCTATAATTCACCCCTCCACTTT. The full variable domain, in which reference TRBV2 and TRBJ1-6 provide the parts outside the CDR3, is EPEVTQTPSHQVTQMGQEVILRCVPISNHLYFYWYRQILGQKVEFLVSFYNNEISEKSEIFDDQFSVERPDGSNFTLKIRSTKLEDSAMYFCASSGDSFYNSPLHFGNGTRLTVT.

The CDR3 sequence is CASGQTYNEQFF. The CDR3 coding sequence is TGCGCCAGCGGGCAGACCTACAATGAGCAGTTCTTC. V usage is TRBV5-1 and J usage is TRBJ2-1; D is unclear. From germline, CDR1 is SGHRS and CDR2 YFSETQ. The CDR3 runs to 12 residues. Trimming pared 7 bases from V and 2 bases from J, leaving 7 bases between.

This chain joins TRBV30 and TRBJ2-3; 10 bases line up with TRBD2. After removal of 4 bases from V and 10 bases from J, the junction contained 5 bases not matched to a gene. This CDR3 region has 12 residues. Germline V CDR1 and CDR2: GTSNPN, SVGIG (reference sequence). CDR3 sequence (DNA): TGTGCCTGGACCCCTAGCGGGAGTCCGCAGTATTTT. Residues: CAWTPSGSPQYF.

This chain uses TRBV18 with TRBJ2-3; TRBD2 aligns across 7 bases. The CDR3 runs 15 residues. Germline CDR1 is KGHSH and CDR2 is LQKENI. V was clipped by 3 bases and J by 1 base; unmatched bases: 4. CDR3 protein: CASSPSAGGTDTQYF. The CDR3 region has the DNA TGTGCCAGCTCACCGTCCGCGGGGGGCACAGATACGCAGTATTTT.

The gene calls are TRBV9 and TRBJ2-5; maybe TRBD2 (6 bases). Germline V gene data show CDR1 as SGDLS and CDR2 as YYNGEE. This CDR3 is built from 14 residues. V lost 2 bases and J lost 4, with 12 bases in between. The CDR3 protein is CASSVGLQRETQYF. CDR3 bases: TGTGCCAGCAGCGTGGGACTTCAACGAGAGACCCAGTACTTC. Using reference TRBV9 and TRBJ2-5 for the parts outside the CDR3, the full variable domain is DSGVTQTPKHLITATGQRVTLRCSPRSGDLSVYWYQQSLDQGLQFLIQYYNGEERAKGNILERFSAQQFPDLHSELNLSSLELGDSALYFCASSVGLQRETQYFGPGTRLLVL.

J is TRBJ2-1 and V is TRBV27, with 7 positions matching TRBD1. Germline V gene sequence: CDR1 MNHEY, CDR2 SMNVEV (reference sequence). The CDR3 is 18 residues long. Trimming removed 5 bases from V and 6 bases from J; junction bases left unmatched: 19. CDR3 DNA sequence: TGTGCCAGCAGTGCGAGACAGGGTATATGGCTAGTTAGCAATGAGCAGTTCTTC. Protein: CASSARQGIWLVSNEQFF.

This clone occurred a few times. The chain recombines TRBV29-1 with TRBJ1-2; 7 nucleotides match TRBD1. This CDR3 is built from 14 residues. The V segment lost 5 bases and the J segment 8 bases; nucleotides outside the gene matches: 14. Germline V gene data show CDR1 as SQVTM and CDR2 as ANQGSEA. The CDR3 loop is CSVIPGQKRRGYTF. As DNA, the CDR3 is TGCAGCGTTATCCCGGGACAGAAACGACGGGGCTACACCTTC.

V is TRBV5-4 and J is TRBJ2-2, with TRBD1 as a possible D gene (6 bases). The CDR3 loop spans 15 amino acids. The germline V gene has CDR1 SGHNT and CDR2 YYREEE (reference sequence). V was cut by 5 bases and J by 3 bases, with 14 bases left in between. The CDR3 DNA reads as TGTGCCAGCAGACGCACAGGGACCGACACCGGGGAGCTGTTTTTT. Its protein product is CASRRTGTDTGELFF.

This clone came up once. The CDR3 sequence: CASSLGLAGGHLFF. The CDR3 DNA sequence: TGTGCCAGCAGCTTAGGACTAGCGGGAGGCCACCTGTTTTTT. The V gene is TRBV7-2, the J gene TRBJ2-2, with 13 bases lining up with TRBD2. Germline V CDR1 and CDR2: SGHTA, FQGNSA. CDR3 length equals 14 residues. J gave up 14 bases and V 1 base, and 4 bases lay outside the gene matches.

The rearrangement links TRBV15 to TRBJ2-7, with D perhaps TRBD1 (6 bases). V lost 5 bases, J lost 4 bases, and 18 bases lay in between. The germline gives CDR1 LNHNV, CDR2 YYDKDF (reference sequence). The CDR3 totals 15 residues. The CDR3 spells CATSSFKGTTYEQYF. In DNA, the CDR3 is TGTGCCACCAGCTCTTTCAAAGGGACAACTTACGAGCAGTACTTC.